The entry below describes one T cell receptor beta chain. What it binds is not known. This entry is derived from a study of cytomegalovirus exposure and HLA in healthy donors. Broader study findings: Excluded: some indistinguishable V segments such as TRBV6-2 and TRBV6-3. The classifier, whose performance was assessed in both the original and validation cohorts, reportedly diagnosed cytomegalovirus status with high specificity and sensitivity. In a later analysis, parvovirus B19, influenza, CMV and Epstein-Barr virus appeared linked to several top co-occurrence clusters.

CDR3 length: 15 residues. Germline V gene sequence: CDR1 MNHNY, CDR2 SVGAGI (reference sequence). V lost 6 bases to trimming and J lost 6 bases; unmatched junction nucleotides: 11. In the PCR, 60 Vbeta and 13 Jbeta primers were used. The protocol was immunoSEQ multiplex PCR, while the TCRdb copy is restricted to in-frame clones and leaves out a portion. The sample includes around 210,000 clones, approximately 84% of them seen just once. The sample was PBMCs. The sequence was collected from a girl aged 2 to 10 in good health and CMV-seronegative. V and J are TRBV6-6 and TRBJ2-1, with TRBD2 matching 7 bases. The CDR3 is CASSNRDYTINEQFF. In DNA, the CDR3 is TGTGCCAGCAGCAATCGGGACTATACTATCAATGAGCAGTTCTTC.